The 19 T cell receptor beta chains below come from one sample, sequenced in a study of cytotoxic CD8 clonotypes in ibrutinib-treated CLL. Profiling relied on immunoSEQ multiplex PCR, and the TCRdb table lists in-frame clones only, not all of them. This table holds about 200,000 clones, about three quarters found once. Material: PBMCs, obtained after 12 months of ibrutinib treatment. The receptor source for this set is a human donor with chronic lymphocytic leukemia.

This rearrangement joins TRBV5-1 to TRBJ1-5, with 7 bases matching TRBD1. CDR1 and CDR2 from the germline V gene are SGHRS and YFSETQ. The ends lost 0 bases at V and 1 base at J; junction bases unmatched: 4. The CDR3 is 16 residues long. This chain's CDR3 is CASSLGLTGSNQPQHF. As DNA, the CDR3 is TGCGCCAGCAGCTTGGGTCTGACAGGGAGCAATCAGCCCCAGCATTTT.

The chain uses TRBV27 and TRBJ2-2, with D maybe TRBD1 (5 bases). Germline CDR1 is MNHEY and CDR2 is SMNVEV (reference sequence). The CDR3 spans 16 residues. V shed 5 bases and J shed 4 bases, with 17 bases lying between them. The CDR3 coding sequence is TGTGCCAGCAGTCCACCAACCGTCCAGGGCACCGGGGAGCTGTTTTTT. Translation: CASSPPTVQGTGELFF.

V and J are TRBV7-8 and TRBJ1-5; D gene unclear. The V and J ends lost 7 bases and 3 bases respectively, with 13 bases between them. The CDR3 extends over 14 amino acids. From germline, CDR1 is SGHVS and CDR2 FQNEAQ. CDR3 sequence (DNA): TGTGCCAGCACACGGGGTTATAACAATCAGCCCCAGCATTTT. It is translated as CASTRGYNNQPQHF.

The V call is TRBV29-1, the J call TRBJ1-5; possibly TRBD1 for D (5 bases). Deletions cut 6 bases from V and 1 base from J, with 13 bases between. The CDR3 spans 14 residues. The germline gives CDR1 SQVTM, CDR2 ANQGSEA. CDR3 sequence reads: CSVGVGGSNQPQHF. The CDR3 DNA reads TGCAGCGTAGGGGTGGGGGGGAGCAATCAGCCCCAGCATTTT.

This clone was picked up a small number of times. The J gene is TRBJ1-1, the V gene TRBV30, with D perhaps matching TRBD1 (5 bases). The V and J ends lost 0 bases and 5 bases respectively, with 16 bases between them. The CDR3 has 15 amino acids. The V gene's germline CDR1 is GTSNPN and CDR2 SVGIG (reference sequence). The chain's CDR3 is CAWSVQQARGTEAFF. The CDR3, as DNA: TGTGCCTGGAGTGTACAACAGGCCCGGGGGACTGAAGCTTTCTTT.

The DNA of the CDR3 is TGCGCCAGCAGCTTGGGCCCCGGGACAGAACAGCCCCAGCATTTT. It encodes CASSLGPGTEQPQHF. V and J are TRBV5-1 and TRBJ1-5; 7 bases map to TRBD1. Germline V gives CDR1 SGHRS, CDR2 YFSETQ. The V gene end was trimmed by 0 bases and the J gene end by 7 bases; junction bases not matched to a gene: 7. The CDR3 consists of 15 residues.

The chain uses TRBV30 and TRBJ2-7; 10 bases line up with TRBD2. The CDR3 totals 15 residues. In germline, CDR1 is GTSNPN, CDR2 SVGIG (reference sequence). After removal of 0 bases from V and 7 bases from J, the junction contained 9 bases not matched to a gene. In DNA, the CDR3 is TGTGCCTGGAGTGTACGGGGTCTAGCGGGAGTGGAGCAGTACTTC. It translates to CAWSVRGLAGVEQYF.

This sequence joins TRBV6-1 and TRBJ1-1; tentative D call: TRBD1 (5 bases). This CDR3 is 15 amino acids long. Germline values: CDR1 MNHNS, CDR2 SASEGT. The V gene lost 7 bases and the J gene lost 0 bases, with 15 bases spanning the gap. The CDR3 DNA is TGTGCCAGCAAAACATCGGACACCCTGAACACTGAAGCTTTCTTT. Amino acid sequence: CASKTSDTLNTEAFF.

V usage is TRBV19 and J usage is TRBJ2-7; D is possibly TRBD2 (6 bases). CDR3 length equals 18 residues. V gave up 3 bases and J gave up 3 bases, with 24 bases separating them. CDR1 LNHDA and CDR2 SQIVND come from the germline V gene (reference sequence). Here the CDR3 reads CASSIGLLAAGLIYEQYF. CDR3 bases: TGTGCCAGTAGTATTGGTCTATTAGCGGCGGGATTAATCTACGAGCAGTACTTC. Variable domain in full (rest from reference TRBV19 and TRBJ2-7): DGGITQSPKYLFRKEGQNVTLSCEQNLNHDAMYWYRQDPGQGLRLIYYSQIVNDFQKGDIAEGYSVSREKKESFPLTVTSAQKNPTAFYLCASSIGLLAAGLIYEQYFGPGTRLTVT.

The genes are TRBV2 and TRBJ2-1; D gene uncertain. Trimming removed 1 base from V and 12 bases from J, with 22 bases in between. The CDR3 contains 16 residues. Per germline, CDR1 SNHLY and CDR2 FYNNEI. CDR3 in amino acids: CASSEVTGTLPWGQFF. The CDR3 DNA reads as TGTGCCAGCAGTGAAGTGACCGGAACGTTACCCTGGGGGCAGTTCTTC.

The chain has TRBV29-1 and TRBJ2-3; TRBD1 matches at 9 bases. CDR3 size: 17 residues. The germline V gene has CDR1 SQVTM and CDR2 ANQGSEA. J lost 5 bases, V lost 4 bases, and 16 bases had no gene match. The CDR3 nucleotides read TGCAGCGTTGCACAACCCCCCGGGACAGGGAGGGGAGATACGCAGTATTTT. Translating gives CSVAQPPGTGRGDTQYF.

J is TRBJ2-1 and V is TRBV4-2; 7 nucleotides line up with TRBD2. CDR3 length equals 17 residues. The junction had 7 bases not matched to a gene; V was cut back by 1 base and J by 1 base. CDR1 is LGHNA and CDR2 is YNFKEQ in the germline V gene. The CDR3 here is CASSQVLAEPSYNEQFF. CDR3 bases: TGTGCCAGCAGCCAAGTCCTAGCGGAACCATCCTACAATGAGCAGTTCTTC.

In its sample, this clone was seen once. This chain connects TRBV6-5 to TRBJ1-5; possible D gene TRBD1, 6 bases. Trimming removed 6 bases from V and 3 bases from J, with 15 bases in between. The CDR3 is 15 residues long. Germline V gene lookup returns CDR1 MNHEY and CDR2 SVGAGI. As DNA, the CDR3 is TGTGCCAGCAGCAGGACAGCATTTACCAATCAGCCCCAGCATTTT. Translating gives CASSRTAFTNQPQHF.

J is TRBJ1-2 and V is TRBV27, with TRBD1 identical over 7 bases. The trim removed 5 bases at V and 7 bases at J, leaving 7 bases unmatched. The CDR3 is made up of 13 amino acids. CDR1 is MNHEY and CDR2 is SMNVEV in the germline V gene (reference sequence). Written as DNA, the CDR3 is TGTGCCAGCAGTGCCAGGGGGAAAAGTGGCTACACCTTC. It encodes CASSARGKSGYTF.

The chain is built from TRBV4-2 and TRBJ2-1; the match to TRBD2 covers 10 bases. The CDR3 runs 18 residues. The trim removed 4 bases at V and 4 bases at J, leaving 13 bases unmatched. Germline V gene data show CDR1 as LGHNA and CDR2 as YNFKEQ. CDR3 residues: CASSPESGGGLGYNEQFF. DNA of the CDR3: TGTGCCAGCAGCCCGGAAAGCGGGGGGGGGTTAGGGTACAATGAGCAGTTCTTC.

The chain carries TRBV5-6 and TRBJ2-7, with TRBD1 as a possible D gene (6 bases). The germline V gene encodes CDR1 SGHDT and CDR2 YYEEEE. V was shortened by 4 bases and J by 3 bases, with 17 bases between the two germline ends. The CDR3 spans 15 residues. The CDR3 bases are TGTGCCAGCAGCCACTACCTTACAGGGTACTACGAGCAGTACTTC. Its translation: CASSHYLTGYYEQYF. The variable domain in full, with the rest retrieved from reference TRBV5-6 and TRBJ2-7, is DAGVTQSPTHLIKTRGQQVTLRCSPKSGHDTVSWYQQALGQGPQFIFQYYEEEERQRGNFPDRFSGHQFPNYSSELNVNALLLGDSALYLCASSHYLTGYYEQYFGPGTRLTVT.

This clone was detected only once. The chain combines TRBV18 with TRBJ2-7; the match to TRBD2 covers 12 bases. V dropped 2 bases and J dropped 2; count of bases not matched to a gene: 1. Germline V CDR1 and CDR2: KGHSH, LQKENI. This CDR3 region has 15 residues. The CDR3 nucleotides are TGTGCCAGCTCACCAGGACTAGCGGGGACCTACGAGCAGTACTTC. This gives the protein CASSPGLAGTYEQYF.

The rearrangement joins TRBV2 to TRBJ2-3; tentatively, D is TRBD2 (5 bases). The CDR3 loop spans 14 amino acids. The germline V gene encodes CDR1 SNHLY and CDR2 FYNNEI. Trimming shortened V by 5 bases and J by 0 bases, and 9 bases separated the two germline ends. The CDR3 DNA is TGTGCCAGCAGTAGCGGAACTAGCACAGATACGCAGTATTTT. Its translation is CASSSGTSTDTQYF.

The rearrangement links TRBV30 to TRBJ2-7, with 7 bases fitting TRBD2. The CDR3 loop spans 15 amino acids. From germline, CDR1 is GTSNPN and CDR2 SVGIG (reference sequence). The trim removed 2 bases at V and 2 bases at J, leaving 9 bases unmatched. The DNA for the CDR3 is TGTGCCTGGAGTCCCCGGGGAGGGATTGCCTACGAGCAGTACTTC. Amino acids: CAWSPRGGIAYEQYF.